Detailed here is one TCR beta chain. Its antigen is still unknown. Base quality data are lacking; no much larger clone is found one base away. This entry is derived from a study of shared clonotypes between healthy human individuals (dated by TCRdb to the early 2020s). Notes on the research overall: The cohort included a few men and a couple of women between 18 and 49 years of age. To increase sequencing depth and limit assay-specific biases, TCR repertoire library preparation and sequencing were carried out by different laboratories using diverse techniques. To estimate repertoire size and how much clonotype sharing occurs between individuals, the study deeply sequenced the blood TCR repertoires of about five healthy adults. Leukapheresis yielded between about 0.9 and 9.5 billion PBMCs per donor.

Using the deep immunoSEQ assay, TCR CDR3 regions were amplified from genomic DNA by multiplex PCR. Extracted genomic DNA from each cell subset was spread evenly across all wells of several immunoSEQ 96-well plates, with each plate serving as a replicate. For unsorted PBMC, each replicate PCR was loaded with around 300 ng genomic DNA, equivalent to tens of thousands of T cell genomes. Ten immunoSEQ deep assay plates were used to sequence unsorted PBMC genomic DNA. Purified libraries were quantified with a Qubit 3.0 fluorometer, sized on a Bioanalyzer 2100, and re-quantified with the KAPA Library Quantification kit. Each immunoSEQ 96-well plate was sequenced on its own single-read 150-cycle Illumina NextSeq 550 flow cell. Regarding the original processing steps: Because the immunoSEQ output held only junctional sequences and lacked quality scores, the filtering could not match the filtering applied to full-length reads. Sequences were annotated with PyIR, a Python wrapper for IgBLAST v1.9, and V/J genes and CDR3 were assigned using IMGT germline references. Any read was removed if the V/J assignment was weak (E-value above 1e-6), the CDR3 was missing, or the read contained stop codons, out-of-frame junctions, or ambiguous translated residues. A V3J clonotype was defined by an identical inferred V gene, J gene, and CDR3 amino acid sequence. Percentage overlap between repertoires was computed as shared unique clonotypes divided by the size of the smaller repertoire. Richness of each repertoire was evaluated using RTK rarefaction, the Chao1 estimator, and Recon v2.1 estimates of unobserved clonotypes. TCRdb stores this immuneACCESS table with in-frame sequences only. Part of the clones is absent; in the studies checked, under half of the shortfall reflects unresolved V genes, and no reason is known for the rest. V and J calls and clone size are given by that table; D and trimming were obtained from the DNA. A total of 450,000 to 600,000 clones appear in this sample, around three quarters of them only once. Jointly, the top ten make up approximately 12% of the sample.

The donors were healthy, HIV-negative adults with no recently reported acute infections or vaccinations. Every donor was a Caucasian adult living in Nashville, Tennessee, USA. For unsorted samples, tens of millions of PBMCs were counted, and genomic DNA was extracted using the QIAamp DNA Blood Mini kit. Blood was obtained by leukapheresis, after which PBMCs were separated by Ficoll-Histopaque density gradient centrifugation and cryopreserved in liquid nitrogen vapor phase. For this chain, trimming is 3 bases at the V end and 5 bases at the J end, and the number of junction bases without a gene match is 6. From cysteine to phenylalanine, the CDR3 is 15 amino acids long. CDR3 DNA is the only sequence kept; it has 45 bases, read in frame from the first base. CDR1 SGHTA and CDR2 FQGNSA are derived from the germline V gene. Summary of the overall study and its limitations: Because the study included a small number of donors, the genetic and exposure-history diversity represented was limited. Pairwise subsampling led to the expectation that sequencing depth would affect the degree of clonotype sharing among donors. Sampling was restricted to blood, and TCR repertoires in tissue are likely to differ from TCR repertoires in blood.

Sample: PBMCs. The rearranged chain carries TRBV7-2 and TRBJ2-2, with 7 middle bases fitting TRBD2. This TCR derives from a woman aged 40-49 years in good health. Some clones in this sample may be carry-over from other donors' samples. The bases are TGTGCCAGCAGCTTCGGCGGGAGCGGAACCGGGGAGCTGTTTTTT. Translated, it reads CASSFGGSGTGELFF.